This T cell receptor (beta chain) was recovered during a study of blood T cell repertoires in COVID-19. The table came from immunoSEQ multiplex PCR; TCRdb's copy has only in-frame clones and leaves some out. The data show 300,000 to 450,000 clones, more than 75% seen once. In terms of age and location, participants ranged from roughly 18 to 100 years and lived in around 22 US areas. The clonotype was recovered from a woman aged 18-29 years who had recovered from COVID-19. Sequencing was carried out using PBMCs or T cells enriched from blood (not recorded which).

The CDR3 reads CAWSVRGGEKLFF. Here the CDR3 DNA reads TGTGCCTGGAGTGTACGGGGAGGTGAAAAACTGTTTTTT. The chain is built from TRBV30 and TRBJ1-4, with no clear D. The CDR3 is 13 residues long. The germline V gene encodes CDR1 GTSNPN and CDR2 SVGIG (reference sequence). V lost 0 bases, J lost 7 bases, and 9 bases lay in between.